The 31 T cell receptor beta chains reported below all come from one sample, sequenced in a study of cytomegalovirus exposure and HLA in healthy donors. The PCR ran on 60 Vbeta and 13 Jbeta primers. This table comes from immunoSEQ multiplex PCR, and its TCRdb copy is limited to in-frame clones, with some not included. Among 110,000 to 150,000 clones listed, roughly 77% were seen once. Specimen: PBMCs. The receptors shown here come from a male donor in good health and CMV-seronegative.

A single count supports this clone. The V and J genes are TRBV19 and TRBJ2-5; TRBD2 aligns across 13 bases. CDR3 length: 16 amino acids. Germline CDR1 is LNHDA and CDR2 is SQIVND (reference sequence). Unmatched junction bases numbered 4, after V lost 1 base and J lost 5 bases. The chain's CDR3 is CASSIGGLAGAETQYF. The CDR3 nucleotides are TGTGCCAGTAGTATAGGAGGACTAGCGGGAGCTGAGACCCAGTACTTC. The whole variable domain, filled in from reference TRBV19 and TRBJ2-5, reads DGGITQSPKYLFRKEGQNVTLSCEQNLNHDAMYWYRQDPGQGLRLIYYSQIVNDFQKGDIAEGYSVSREKKESFPLTVTSAQKNPTAFYLCASSIGGLAGAETQYFGPGTRLLVL.

The J gene is TRBJ2-7, the V gene TRBV5-1; TRBD2 agrees at 8 bases. CDR3 length: 14 amino acids. In germline, CDR1 is SGHRS, CDR2 YFSETQ. The CDR3: CASSASGGLVEQYF. CDR3 in DNA: TGCGCTAGTTCGGCCAGCGGGGGACTGGTCGAGCAGTACTTC. Supplemented by reference TRBV5-1 and TRBJ2-7, the full variable domain reads KAGVTQTPRYLIKTRGQQVTLSCSPISGHRSVSWYQQTPGQGLQFLFEYFSETQRNKGNFPGRFSGRQFSNSRSEMNVSTLELGDSALYLCASSASGGLVEQYFGPGTRLTVT.

This clone showed up just a few times. This sequence joins TRBV27 and TRBJ1-1; TRBD1 matches 10 bases. Germline trimming cut 5 bases from V and 4 bases from J; bases unmatched to any gene: 10. CDR3 length: 16 amino acids. CDR1 is MNHEY, CDR2 SMNVEV, per germline (reference sequence). CDR3 sequence reads: CASSARDRGRSTEAFF. The CDR3, as DNA: TGTGCCAGCAGTGCCCGGGACAGGGGTCGTAGCACTGAAGCTTTCTTT.

This clone was seen once. The J gene is TRBJ1-4, the V gene TRBV13, with a tentative D call TRBD1 (6 bases). The CDR3 consists of 14 residues. The V gene's germline CDR1 is PRHDT and CDR2 FYEKMQ (reference sequence). V gave up 5 bases and J gave up 4 bases, with 11 bases separating them. The CDR3 sequence is CASSTKGVNEKLFF. The CDR3 nucleotides are TGTGCCAGCAGCACAAAGGGGGTTAATGAAAAACTGTTTTTT.

The gene calls are TRBV7-9 and TRBJ1-1; possible D gene TRBD1, 5 bases. Germline V lookup: CDR1 SEHNR, CDR2 FQNEAQ (reference sequence). Trimming stripped 4 bases from V and 5 bases from J, with 14 bases between. The CDR3 loop spans 14 amino acids. The CDR3 DNA sequence: TGTGCCAGCAGCTCCATTTGGGGGGGTACTGAAGCTTTCTTT. It specifies CASSSIWGGTEAFF.

The genes are TRBV2 and TRBJ1-1; no reliable D call. Germline V CDR1 and CDR2: SNHLY, FYNNEI. This CDR3 is built from 15 residues. The V end lost 4 bases, the J end lost 2 bases, and 14 bases lay between the germline ends. The CDR3 DNA sequence: TGTGCCAGCAGTGTGGAGGGCTCCTTTAACACTGAAGCTTTCTTT. It encodes CASSVEGSFNTEAFF.

The chain carries TRBV5-6 and TRBJ1-5; unclear D gene. Trimming removed 2 bases from V and 7 bases from J, with 13 bases in between. The germline gives CDR1 SGHDT, CDR2 YYEEEE. This CDR3 has 14 residues. CDR3 sequence: CASSFWSGEQPQHF. In DNA form, the CDR3 reads TGTGCCAGCAGCTTCTGGAGTGGAGAGCAGCCCCAGCATTTT. Full variable domain (remainder filled in from reference TRBV5-6 and TRBJ1-5): DAGVTQSPTHLIKTRGQQVTLRCSPKSGHDTVSWYQQALGQGPQFIFQYYEEEERQRGNFPDRFSGHQFPNYSSELNVNALLLGDSALYLCASSFWSGEQPQHFGDGTRLSIL.

V usage is TRBV7-6 and J usage is TRBJ2-5; 10 bases are shared with TRBD2. CDR1 is SGHVS and CDR2 is FNYEAQ in the germline V gene. The CDR3 is 14 amino acids. J was trimmed by 3 bases and V by 6 bases; bases with no gene match: 4. The CDR3 region has the DNA TGTGCCAGCAGGGATGGACTAGCGGAAGAGACCCAGTACTTC. This translates into CASRDGLAEETQYF.

This clone was counted between two and nine times. The rearrangement joins TRBV10-3 to TRBJ1-1; the D gene is possibly TRBD1 (5 bases). Germline V gives CDR1 ENHRY, CDR2 SYGVKD. This CDR3 spans 12 amino acids. V lost 5 bases, J lost 8 bases, and 12 bases lay in between. CDR3 DNA: TGTGCCATCAGTAAGGGCAGGGCCGAAGCTTTCTTT. This translates into CAISKGRAEAFF.

The rearrangement links TRBV6-4 to TRBJ1-1; 7 bases map to TRBD1. Germline CDR1 MRHNA, CDR2 SNTAGT. This CDR3 region has 14 residues. The J segment lost 1 base and the V segment lost 5 bases, leaving 4 bases of the junction unmatched. The CDR3 region has the DNA TGTGCCAGCAGTCCAGGACAGGCGAACACTGAAGCTTTCTTT. It specifies CASSPGQANTEAFF.

V usage is TRBV10-3 and J usage is TRBJ2-3; 11 nucleotides line up with TRBD2. This CDR3 has 18 residues. CDR1 is ENHRY and CDR2 is SYGVKD in the germline V gene. Losses at the gene ends were 1 base for V and 0 bases for J; bases not matched to a gene: 6. CDR3 sequence reads: CAISEFSGGALSTDTQYF. The CDR3, as DNA: TGTGCCATCAGTGAGTTTAGCGGGGGGGCCTTGAGCACAGATACGCAGTATTTT.

The gene calls are TRBV7-6 and TRBJ2-7; 7 bases line up with TRBD2. The V and J ends lost 3 bases and 2 bases, in that order; junction bases with no gene match: 16. Per the germline V gene, CDR1 is SGHVS and CDR2 is FNYEAQ. The length of the CDR3 is 18 residues. The CDR3 DNA reads as TGTGCCAGCAGCTTCTCCCTAATGCGGGGGAGGCCCCCCTACGAGCAGTACTTC. Protein sequence: CASSFSLMRGRPPYEQYF.

The rearrangement uses TRBV18 and TRBJ2-1; 7 bases fit TRBD2. The CDR3 covers 13 residues. V shed 3 bases and J 6 bases; nucleotides not matched to a gene: 2. Germline lookup yields CDR1 KGHSH and CDR2 LQKENI. The CDR3 loop reads CASSPPSGNEQFF. The CDR3 coding sequence is TGTGCCAGCTCACCCCCTAGCGGCAATGAGCAGTTCTTC. The variable domain in full, completed from reference TRBV18 and TRBJ2-1, reads NAGVMQNPRHLVRRRGQEARLRCSPMKGHSHVYWYRQLPEEGLKFMVYLQKENIIDESGMPKERFSAEFPKEGPSILRIQQVVRGDSAAYFCASSPPSGNEQFFGPGTRLTVL.

The chain carries TRBV19 and TRBJ2-7; D might be TRBD1 (5 bases). V was shortened by 1 base and J by 4 bases, with 14 bases between the two germline ends. Germline V CDR1 and CDR2: LNHDA, SQIVND (reference sequence). The CDR3 sequence is 15 residues long. For the CDR3, the DNA is TGTGCCAGTAGTATAGCGGCAGGGAAATGGTACGAGCAGTACTTC. Protein: CASSIAAGKWYEQYF.

The rearrangement uses TRBV30 and TRBJ2-1; D possibly corresponds to TRBD2 (5 bases). Trimming took off 0 bases at V and 15 bases at J, with 15 bases between the two ends. The CDR3 is 12 residues long. CDR1 and CDR2 (germline): GTSNPN, SVGIG (reference sequence). CDR3 residues: CAWSVGSACVFF. Written as DNA, the CDR3 is TGTGCCTGGAGTGTGGGTAGCGCCTGTGTGTTCTTC.

This rearrangement joins TRBV6-1 to TRBJ2-3; 7 nucleotides align to TRBD2. This CDR3 spans 16 amino acids. CDR1 and CDR2 (germline): MNHNS, SASEGT. The ends lost 2 bases at V and 2 bases at J; junction bases unmatched: 7. The CDR3 protein is CASSENERDFTDTQYF. The CDR3 DNA is TGTGCCAGCAGTGAAAATGAGCGGGACTTCACAGATACGCAGTATTTT.

The chain carries TRBV9 and TRBJ2-1; TRBD2 matches at 9 bases. The V gene's germline CDR1 is SGDLS and CDR2 YYNGEE. V lost 0 bases to trimming and J lost 5 bases; unmatched junction nucleotides: 9. CDR3 length: 17 residues. CDR3 nucleotides: TGTGCCAGCAGCGTAGAAGGCGGGGTAGCGGGGGACAATGAGCAGTTCTTC. Translating it yields CASSVEGGVAGDNEQFF. The whole variable domain, remainder taken from reference TRBV9 and TRBJ2-1, is DSGVTQTPKHLITATGQRVTLRCSPRSGDLSVYWYQQSLDQGLQFLIQYYNGEERAKGNILERFSAQQFPDLHSELNLSSLELGDSALYFCASSVEGGVAGDNEQFFGPGTRLTVL.

This chain uses TRBV5-1 with TRBJ2-2; 10 bases match TRBD2. Germline values: CDR1 SGHRS, CDR2 YFSETQ. CDR3 length: 17 residues. With V trimmed by 0 bases and J by 0 bases, 2 bases remained unmatched. The CDR3 DNA reads TGCGCCAGCAGCTTGGTCCTAGCGGGGGCGAACACCGGGGAGCTGTTTTTT. Translating it yields CASSLVLAGANTGELFF.

This clone has only one observation. For the CDR3, the DNA is TGCGCCAGCAGCCAAGAATCGGGACAGGGACAAGACTACACCTTC. It is translated as CASSQESGQGQDYTF. The chain uses TRBV4-1 and TRBJ1-2; TRBD1 matches at 9 bases. V was clipped by 0 bases and J by 10 bases; unmatched bases: 9. CDR1 is MGHRA and CDR2 is YSYEKL in the germline V gene. The CDR3 is 15 amino acids.

The chain joins TRBV10-2 to TRBJ2-7; TRBD2 might be the D (5 bases). The germline gives CDR1 WSHSY, CDR2 SAAADI. The CDR3 consists of 12 residues. Deletions cut 6 bases from V and 3 bases from J, with 9 bases between. CDR3 loop: CASSPGDYEQYF. The CDR3 DNA reads as TGCGCCAGCAGCCCCGGGGACTACGAGCAGTACTTC.

The chain links TRBV28 to TRBJ2-1; TRBD1 matches at 7 bases. CDR1 is MDHEN, CDR2 SYDVKM, per germline. V trimming: 4 bases; J trimming: 5 bases; junction bases outside the gene matches: 8. CDR3 length: 15 residues. The CDR3 protein is CASSSPGQRNNEQFF. As DNA, the CDR3 is TGTGCCAGCAGTTCGCCGGGACAGAGGAACAATGAGCAGTTCTTC.

The chain recombines TRBV4-1 with TRBJ1-2; D is ambiguous. CDR1 and CDR2 (germline): MGHRA, YSYEKL. This CDR3 is 15 amino acids long. V was pared by 1 base and J by 4 bases, with 13 bases between. CDR3 protein: CASSQVGSDPYGYTF. CDR3 coding DNA: TGCGCCAGCAGCCAAGTCGGCAGCGATCCCTATGGCTACACCTTC.

CDR3 sequence reads: CASSSTGKGDNEQFF. DNA of the CDR3: TGTGCCAGCAGCTCAACCGGGAAGGGGGACAATGAGCAGTTCTTC. This rearrangement joins TRBV5-4 to TRBJ2-1; tentatively, D is TRBD1 (6 bases). Germline V gene data show CDR1 as SGHNT and CDR2 as YYREEE (reference sequence). The CDR3 has 15 amino acids. V was clipped by 3 bases and J by 5 bases, with 15 bases between them.

The CDR3 bases are TGCGCCAGCAGCTTGGGGGGGGGCTTCCAAGAGACCCAGTACTTC. Its protein is CASSLGGGFQETQYF. The chain joins TRBV5-1 to TRBJ2-5; TRBD2 is a possible D gene (7 bases). Germline V gene data show CDR1 as SGHRS and CDR2 as YFSETQ. The CDR3 has 15 residues. V gave up 0 bases and J gave up 1 base, with 10 bases separating them.

The gene calls are TRBV6-1 and TRBJ1-3; 9 bases agree with TRBD1. Trimming cost V 8 bases and J 1 base; bases outside gene matches: 6. The CDR3 contains 15 residues. The V gene's germline CDR1 is MNHNS and CDR2 SASEGT. The CDR3 region has the DNA TGTGCCAGCGTCACAGGGGGCCTATCTGGAAACACCATATATTTT. It encodes CASVTGGLSGNTIYF.

The genes are TRBV27 and TRBJ1-1, with D tentatively TRBD1 (5 bases). This CDR3 has 15 residues. V was clipped by 5 bases and J by 0 bases, with 13 bases between them. The germline V gene has CDR1 MNHEY and CDR2 SMNVEV (reference sequence). The DNA for the CDR3 is TGTGCCAGCAGTAGTAGGGGCCTCATGAACACTGAAGCTTTCTTT. Protein sequence: CASSSRGLMNTEAFF.

This clone was picked up a small number of times. This chain connects TRBV5-1 to TRBJ2-1; 12 bases align to TRBD2. V shed 0 bases, J shed 7 bases, and the junction held 8 bases outside the gene matches. Germline CDR1 and CDR2: SGHRS and YFSETQ. This CDR3 contains 17 residues. Here the CDR3 DNA reads TGCGCCAGCAGCTTGGGACTAGCGGGGGTCACGGGAAATGAGCAGTTCTTC. Encoded protein: CASSLGLAGVTGNEQFF.

This clone was picked up one time. This chain uses TRBV6-6 with TRBJ2-7, with a weak D call TRBD2 (5 bases). V lost 2 bases and J lost 6, with 17 bases in between. The CDR3 runs 15 residues. Germline V gene lookup returns CDR1 MNHNY and CDR2 SVGAGI (reference sequence). CDR3 bases: TGTGCCAGCAGTTACGGTGTCGGGGATGGAGGCGAGCAGTACTTC. It codes for CASSYGVGDGGEQYF.

Of note for this clone: The junction departs from germline at one end; a sequencing error may be responsible. V and J are TRBV5-1 and TRBJ2-7; 9 bases are shared with TRBD1. In germline, CDR1 is SGHRS, CDR2 YFSETQ. CDR3 size: 15 residues. CDR3 bases: TGCGTCAGCAGCATGGGACAGGGCAACTCCTACGAGCAGTACTTC. Translated: CVSSMGQGNSYEQYF. Supplemented by reference TRBV5-1 and TRBJ2-7, the full variable domain reads KAGVTQTPRYLIKTRGQQVTLSCSPISGHRSVSWYQQTPGQGLQFLFEYFSETQRNKGNFPGRFSGRQFSNSRSEMNVSTLELGDSALYLCVSSMGQGNSYEQYFGPGTRLTVT.

V usage is TRBV5-6 and J usage is TRBJ2-3; D is possibly TRBD1 (6 bases). CDR1 SGHDT and CDR2 YYEEEE come from the germline V gene. V was clipped by 2 bases and J by 8 bases, with 12 bases between them. The CDR3 loop spans 13 amino acids. The CDR3 nucleotides are TGTGCCAGCAGCTTAACAGGGTTGGGTACGCAGTATTTT. Encoded protein: CASSLTGLGTQYF.

The V gene is TRBV10-3, the J gene TRBJ2-5, with 11 bases aligning to TRBD2. The end of the DNA aligns better with TRBJ2-7, so the J call may be wrong. This CDR3 comprises 14 residues. The V gene's germline CDR1 is ENHRY and CDR2 SYGVKD. The CDR3 protein is CAIRSTSGDYEQYF. The CDR3, as DNA: TGTGCCATCAGGTCGACTAGCGGGGACTACGAGCAGTACTTC.